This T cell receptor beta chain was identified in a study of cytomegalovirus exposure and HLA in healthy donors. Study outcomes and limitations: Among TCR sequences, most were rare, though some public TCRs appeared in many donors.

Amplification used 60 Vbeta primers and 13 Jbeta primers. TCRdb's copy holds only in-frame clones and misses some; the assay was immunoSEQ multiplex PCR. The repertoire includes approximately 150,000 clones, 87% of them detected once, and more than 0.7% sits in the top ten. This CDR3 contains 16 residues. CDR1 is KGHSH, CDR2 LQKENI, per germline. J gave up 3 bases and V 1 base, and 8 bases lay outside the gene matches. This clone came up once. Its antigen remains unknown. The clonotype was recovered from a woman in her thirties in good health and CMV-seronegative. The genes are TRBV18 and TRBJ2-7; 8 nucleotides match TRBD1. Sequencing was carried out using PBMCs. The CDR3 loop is CASSPRGGQGVYEQYF. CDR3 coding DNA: TGTGCCAGCTCACCACGGGGCGGACAGGGAGTCTACGAGCAGTACTTC.